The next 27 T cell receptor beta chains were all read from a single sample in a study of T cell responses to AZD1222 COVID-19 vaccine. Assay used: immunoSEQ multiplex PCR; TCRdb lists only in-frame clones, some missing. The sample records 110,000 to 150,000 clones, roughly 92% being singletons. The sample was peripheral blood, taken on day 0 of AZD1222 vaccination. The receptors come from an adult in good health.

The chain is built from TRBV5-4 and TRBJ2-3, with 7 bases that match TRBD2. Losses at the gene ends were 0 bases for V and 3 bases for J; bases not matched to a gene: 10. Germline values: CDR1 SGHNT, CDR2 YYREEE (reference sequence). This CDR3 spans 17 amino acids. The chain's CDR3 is CASSLEAGRGGTDTQYF. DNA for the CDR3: TGTGCCAGCAGCTTGGAAGCGGGGAGGGGTGGAACAGATACGCAGTATTTT.

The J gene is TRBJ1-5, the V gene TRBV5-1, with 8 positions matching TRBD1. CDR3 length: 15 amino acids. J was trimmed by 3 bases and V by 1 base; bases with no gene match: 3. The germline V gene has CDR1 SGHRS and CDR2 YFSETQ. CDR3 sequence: CASSLWTGNNQPQHF. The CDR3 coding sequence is TGCGCCAGCAGCTTGTGGACAGGGAACAATCAGCCCCAGCATTTT.

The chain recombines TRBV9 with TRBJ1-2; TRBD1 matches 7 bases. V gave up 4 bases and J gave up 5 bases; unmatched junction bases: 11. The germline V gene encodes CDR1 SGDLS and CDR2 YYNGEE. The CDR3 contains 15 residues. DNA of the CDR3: TGTGCCAGCAGCCCTTTTTGGGCAGGGGGGTATGGCTACACCTTC. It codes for CASSPFWAGGYGYTF.

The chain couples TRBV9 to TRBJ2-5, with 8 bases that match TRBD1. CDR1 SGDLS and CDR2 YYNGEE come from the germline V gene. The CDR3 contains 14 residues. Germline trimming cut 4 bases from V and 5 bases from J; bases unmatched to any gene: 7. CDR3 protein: CASSQGQAGETQYF. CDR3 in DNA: TGTGCCAGCAGCCAGGGACAGGCCGGGGAGACCCAGTACTTC.

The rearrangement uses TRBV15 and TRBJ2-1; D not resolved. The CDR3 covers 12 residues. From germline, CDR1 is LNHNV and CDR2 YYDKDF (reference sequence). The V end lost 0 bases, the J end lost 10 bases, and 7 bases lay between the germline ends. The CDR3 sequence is CATSRDTREQFF. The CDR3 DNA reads TGTGCCACCAGCAGAGATACCCGCGAGCAGTTCTTC.

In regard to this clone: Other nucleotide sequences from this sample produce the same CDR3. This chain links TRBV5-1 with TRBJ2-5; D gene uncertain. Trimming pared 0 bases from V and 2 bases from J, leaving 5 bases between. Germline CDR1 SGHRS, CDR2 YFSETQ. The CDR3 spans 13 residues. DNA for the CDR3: TGCGCCAGCAGCTTGGGACAACAAGAGACCCAGTACTTC. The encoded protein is CASSLGQQETQYF. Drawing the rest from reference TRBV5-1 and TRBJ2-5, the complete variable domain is KAGVTQTPRYLIKTRGQQVTLSCSPISGHRSVSWYQQTPGQGLQFLFEYFSETQRNKGNFPGRFSGRQFSNSRSEMNVSTLELGDSALYLCASSLGQQETQYFGPGTRLLVL.

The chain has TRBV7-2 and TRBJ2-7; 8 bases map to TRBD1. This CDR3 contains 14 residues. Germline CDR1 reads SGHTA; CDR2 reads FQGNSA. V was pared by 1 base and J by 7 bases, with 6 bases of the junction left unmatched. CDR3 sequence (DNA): TGTGCCAGCAGCTTAGGGACAGGGTGGTATGAGCAGTACTTC. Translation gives CASSLGTGWYEQYF.

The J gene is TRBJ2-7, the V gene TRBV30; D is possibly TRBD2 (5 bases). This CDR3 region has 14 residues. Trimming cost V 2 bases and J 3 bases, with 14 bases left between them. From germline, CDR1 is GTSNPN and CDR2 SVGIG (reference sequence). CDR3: CAWSRWGDFYEQYF. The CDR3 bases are TGTGCCTGGAGTCGATGGGGAGACTTCTACGAGCAGTACTTC.

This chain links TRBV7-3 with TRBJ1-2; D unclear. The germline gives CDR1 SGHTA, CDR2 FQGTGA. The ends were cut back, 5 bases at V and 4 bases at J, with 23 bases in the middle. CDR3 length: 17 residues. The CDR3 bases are TGTGCCAGCAGCCCGAGAGGACTCTCGGGGAAGGGCTATGGCTACACCTTC. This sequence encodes CASSPRGLSGKGYGYTF.

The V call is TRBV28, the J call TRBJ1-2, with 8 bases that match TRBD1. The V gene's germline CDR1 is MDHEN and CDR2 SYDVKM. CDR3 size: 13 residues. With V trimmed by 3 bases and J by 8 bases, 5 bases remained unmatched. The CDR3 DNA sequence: TGTGCCAGCAGTTTTGGGACAGGCGGCGGCTACACCTTC. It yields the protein CASSFGTGGGYTF.

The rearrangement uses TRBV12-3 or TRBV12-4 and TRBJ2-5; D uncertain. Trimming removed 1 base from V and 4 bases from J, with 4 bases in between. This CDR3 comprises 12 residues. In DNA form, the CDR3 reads TGTGCCAGCAGTTTAGTTGGAGAGACCCAGTACTTC. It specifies CASSLVGETQYF.

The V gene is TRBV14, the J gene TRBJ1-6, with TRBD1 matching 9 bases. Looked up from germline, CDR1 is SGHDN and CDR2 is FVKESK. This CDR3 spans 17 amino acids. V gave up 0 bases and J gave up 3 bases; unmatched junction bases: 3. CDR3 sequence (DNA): TGTGCCAGCAGCCAAGATCGGACAGGGGTCTATAATTCACCCCTCCACTTT. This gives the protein CASSQDRTGVYNSPLHF. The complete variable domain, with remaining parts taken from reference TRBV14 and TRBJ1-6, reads EAGVTQFPSHSVIEKGQTVTLRCDPISGHDNLYWYRRVMGKEIKFLLHFVKESKQDESGMPNNRFLAERTGGTYSTLKVQPAELEDSGVYFCASSQDRTGVYNSPLHFGNGTRLTVT.

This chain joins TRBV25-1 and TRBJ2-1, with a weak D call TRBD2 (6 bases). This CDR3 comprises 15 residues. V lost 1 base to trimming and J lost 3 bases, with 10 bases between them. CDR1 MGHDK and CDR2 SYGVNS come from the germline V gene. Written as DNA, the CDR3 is TGTGCCAGCAGTGAATCGGACTATCGCTACAATGAGCAGTTCTTC. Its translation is CASSESDYRYNEQFF.

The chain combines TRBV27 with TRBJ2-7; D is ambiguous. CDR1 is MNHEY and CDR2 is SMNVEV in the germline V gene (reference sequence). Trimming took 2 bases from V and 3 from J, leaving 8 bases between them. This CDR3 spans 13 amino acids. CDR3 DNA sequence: TGTGCCAGCAGTTTAACCCAGTACTACGAGCAGTACTTC. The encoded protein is CASSLTQYYEQYF.

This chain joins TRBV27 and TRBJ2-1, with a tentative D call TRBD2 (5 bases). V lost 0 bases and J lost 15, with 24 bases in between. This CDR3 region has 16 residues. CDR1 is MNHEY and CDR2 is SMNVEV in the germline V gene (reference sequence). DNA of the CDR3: TGTGCCAGCAGTTTATCCCCGCGGGCCGGCGGCACCCGACGGTTCTTC. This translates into CASSLSPRAGGTRRFF.

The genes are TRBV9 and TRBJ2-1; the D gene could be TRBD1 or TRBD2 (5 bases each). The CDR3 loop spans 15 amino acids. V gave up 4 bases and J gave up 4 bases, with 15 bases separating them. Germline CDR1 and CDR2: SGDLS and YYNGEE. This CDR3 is CASSLEGTAYNEQFF. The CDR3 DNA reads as TGTGCCAGCAGCCTCGAGGGGACGGCTTACAATGAGCAGTTCTTC.

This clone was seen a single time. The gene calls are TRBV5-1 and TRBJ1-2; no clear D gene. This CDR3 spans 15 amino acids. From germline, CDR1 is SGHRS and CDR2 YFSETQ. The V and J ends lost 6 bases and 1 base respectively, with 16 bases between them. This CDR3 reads CASNSRGDLNYGYTF. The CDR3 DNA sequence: TGCGCCAGCAACAGCCGGGGAGACCTTAACTATGGCTACACCTTC.

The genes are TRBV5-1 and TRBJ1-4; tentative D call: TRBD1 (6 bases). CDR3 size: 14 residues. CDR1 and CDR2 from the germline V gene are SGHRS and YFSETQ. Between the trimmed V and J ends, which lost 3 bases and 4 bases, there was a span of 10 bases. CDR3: CASSSTGLNEKLFF. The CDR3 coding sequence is TGCGCCAGCAGCTCGACAGGTCTTAATGAAAAACTGTTTTTT. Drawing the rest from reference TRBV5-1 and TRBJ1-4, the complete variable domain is KAGVTQTPRYLIKTRGQQVTLSCSPISGHRSVSWYQQTPGQGLQFLFEYFSETQRNKGNFPGRFSGRQFSNSRSEMNVSTLELGDSALYLCASSSTGLNEKLFFGSGTQLSVL.

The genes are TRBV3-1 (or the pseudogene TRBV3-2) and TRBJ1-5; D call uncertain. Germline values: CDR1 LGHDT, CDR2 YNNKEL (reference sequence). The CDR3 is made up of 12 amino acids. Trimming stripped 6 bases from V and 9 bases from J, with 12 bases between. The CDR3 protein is CASSDKDGPQHF. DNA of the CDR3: TGTGCCAGCAGTGACAAAGACGGGCCCCAGCATTTT.

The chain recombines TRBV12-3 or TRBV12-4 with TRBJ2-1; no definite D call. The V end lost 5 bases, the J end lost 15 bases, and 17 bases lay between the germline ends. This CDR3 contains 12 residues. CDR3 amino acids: CASSNSPGGPFF. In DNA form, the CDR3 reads TGTGCCAGCAGTAACTCCCCGGGCGGTCCGTTCTTC.

CDR3 coding DNA: TGTGCCAGCAGTTTCGGATCGGCGCCAGTTCAGCCCCAGCATTTT. It specifies CASSFGSAPVQPQHF. J is TRBJ1-5 and V is TRBV28; D is unclear. This CDR3 contains 15 residues. The V gene's germline CDR1 is MDHEN and CDR2 SYDVKM. V gave up 3 bases and J gave up 6 bases, with 15 bases separating them.

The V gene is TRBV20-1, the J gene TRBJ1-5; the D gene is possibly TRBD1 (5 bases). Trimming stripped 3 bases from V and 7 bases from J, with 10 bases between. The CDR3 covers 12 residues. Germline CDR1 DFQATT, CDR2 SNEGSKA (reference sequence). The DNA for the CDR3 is TGCAGTGCTAGTCAGGGTGTCCAGCCCCAGCATTTT. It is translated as CSASQGVQPQHF.

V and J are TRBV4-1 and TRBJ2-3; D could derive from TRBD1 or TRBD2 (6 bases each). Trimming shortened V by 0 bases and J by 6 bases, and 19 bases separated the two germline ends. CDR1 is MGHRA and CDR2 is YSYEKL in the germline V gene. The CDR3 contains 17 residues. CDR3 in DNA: TGCGCCAGCAGCCAAGAGTCCGGGGGCGCCGGCCCGGATACGCAGTATTTT. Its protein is CASSQESGGAGPDTQYF.

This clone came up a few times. The CDR3 region has the DNA TGTGCCAGCAGTTTATCGGGGGTTGCGAATTCACCCCTCCACTTT. It encodes CASSLSGVANSPLHF. This chain connects TRBV27 to TRBJ1-6; a weak D match, TRBD1 (5 bases). The germline gives CDR1 MNHEY, CDR2 SMNVEV (reference sequence). CDR3 length: 15 residues. V was clipped by 0 bases and J by 7 bases, with 10 bases between them.

In nucleotides, the CDR3 is TGTGCCAGCACCCCTGGGGGGCGGCATGGCTACACCTTC. This codes for CASTPGGRHGYTF. The gene calls are TRBV27 and TRBJ1-2; TRBD1 is a possible D gene (6 bases). There are 13 residues in the CDR3. The ends were cut back, 7 bases at V and 6 bases at J, with 15 bases in the middle. Per the germline V gene, CDR1 is MNHEY and CDR2 is SMNVEV (reference sequence).

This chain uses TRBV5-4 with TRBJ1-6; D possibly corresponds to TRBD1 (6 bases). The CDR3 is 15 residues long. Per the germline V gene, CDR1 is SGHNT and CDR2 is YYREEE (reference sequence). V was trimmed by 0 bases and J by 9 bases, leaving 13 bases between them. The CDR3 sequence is CASSLGGLSASPLHF. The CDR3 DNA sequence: TGTGCCAGCAGCTTGGGGGGGCTAAGCGCTTCACCCCTCCACTTT.

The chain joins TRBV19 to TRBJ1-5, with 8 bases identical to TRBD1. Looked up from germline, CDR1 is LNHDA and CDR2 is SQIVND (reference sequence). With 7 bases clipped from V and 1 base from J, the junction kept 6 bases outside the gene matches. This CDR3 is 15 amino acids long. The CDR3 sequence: CASNFHRGSNQPQHF. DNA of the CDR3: TGTGCCAGTAATTTCCACAGGGGGAGCAATCAGCCCCAGCATTTT.